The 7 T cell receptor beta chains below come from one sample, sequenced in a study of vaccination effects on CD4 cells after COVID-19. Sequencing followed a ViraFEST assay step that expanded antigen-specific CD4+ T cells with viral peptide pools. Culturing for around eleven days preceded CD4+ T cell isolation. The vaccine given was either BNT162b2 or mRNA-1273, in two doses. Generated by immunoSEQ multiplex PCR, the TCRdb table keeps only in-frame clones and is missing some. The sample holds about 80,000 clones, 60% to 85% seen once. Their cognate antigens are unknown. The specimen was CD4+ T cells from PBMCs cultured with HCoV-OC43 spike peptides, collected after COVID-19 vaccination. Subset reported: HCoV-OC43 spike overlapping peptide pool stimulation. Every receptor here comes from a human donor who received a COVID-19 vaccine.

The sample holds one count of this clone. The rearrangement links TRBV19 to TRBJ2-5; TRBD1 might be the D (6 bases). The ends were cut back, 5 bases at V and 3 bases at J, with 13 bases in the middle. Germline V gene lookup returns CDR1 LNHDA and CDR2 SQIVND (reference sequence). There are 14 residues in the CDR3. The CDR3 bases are TGTGCCAGTAGTCCTTCGGACAGAAAAGAGACCCAGTACTTC. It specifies CASSPSDRKETQYF.

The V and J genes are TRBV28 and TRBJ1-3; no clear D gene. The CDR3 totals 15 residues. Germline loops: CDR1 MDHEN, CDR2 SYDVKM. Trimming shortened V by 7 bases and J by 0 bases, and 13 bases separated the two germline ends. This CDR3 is CASNSRLFSGNTIYF. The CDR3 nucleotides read TGTGCCAGCAATTCAAGACTGTTCTCTGGAAACACCATATATTTT.

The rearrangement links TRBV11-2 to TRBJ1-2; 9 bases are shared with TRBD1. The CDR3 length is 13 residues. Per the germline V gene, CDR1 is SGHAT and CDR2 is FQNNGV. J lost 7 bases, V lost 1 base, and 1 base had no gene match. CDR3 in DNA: TGTGCCAGCAGCTTAGGACAGGGGGGTGGCTACACCTTC. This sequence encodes CASSLGQGGGYTF.

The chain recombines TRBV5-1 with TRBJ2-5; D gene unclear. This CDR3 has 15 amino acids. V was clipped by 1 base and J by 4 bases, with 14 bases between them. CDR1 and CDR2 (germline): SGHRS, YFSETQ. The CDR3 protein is CASSLPLPAGETQYF. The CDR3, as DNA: TGCGCCAGCAGCTTGCCCCTGCCCGCCGGAGAGACCCAGTACTTC.

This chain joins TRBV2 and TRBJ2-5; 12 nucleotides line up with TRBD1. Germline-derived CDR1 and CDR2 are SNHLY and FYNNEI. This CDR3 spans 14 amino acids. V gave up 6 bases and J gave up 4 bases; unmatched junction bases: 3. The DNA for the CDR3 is TGTGCCAGCAGCAGGGACAGGGGGCGAGAGACCCAGTACTTC. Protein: CASSRDRGRETQYF.

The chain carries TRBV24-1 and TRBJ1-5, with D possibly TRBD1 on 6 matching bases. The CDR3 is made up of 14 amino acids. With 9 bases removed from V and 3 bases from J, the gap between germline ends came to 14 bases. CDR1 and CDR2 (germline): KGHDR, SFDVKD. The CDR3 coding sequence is TGTGCCACCGAAGCGGGGGGCCTCAATCAGCCCCAGCATTTT. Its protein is CATEAGGLNQPQHF.

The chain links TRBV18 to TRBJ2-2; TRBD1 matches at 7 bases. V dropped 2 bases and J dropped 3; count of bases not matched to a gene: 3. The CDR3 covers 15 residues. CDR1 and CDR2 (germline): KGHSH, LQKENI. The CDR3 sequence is CASSPRQGYTGELFF. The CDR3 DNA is TGTGCCAGCTCACCAAGACAGGGTTACACCGGGGAGCTGTTTTTT.